This T cell receptor (beta chain) was captured in a study of T cell changes during pregnancy in multiple sclerosis. This table comes from immunoSEQ multiplex PCR, and its TCRdb copy is limited to in-frame clones, with some not included. The sample lists about 43,000 clones; approximately 90% were seen once. Germline lookup yields CDR1 SGHDT and CDR2 YYEEEE. CDR3 length: 14 residues. V gave up 4 bases and J gave up 5 bases; unmatched junction bases: 8. The receptor was isolated from a female donor with multiple sclerosis, enrolled in a pregnancy study. The chain has TRBV5-6 and TRBJ1-1; 7 nucleotides line up with TRBD1. The sequenced material came from PBMCs (not recorded whether the cells were cultured). The CDR3 region has the DNA TGTGCCAGCAGCCTTAACAGGGGATGGACTGAAGCTTTCTTT. This sequence encodes CASSLNRGWTEAFF.